A selection of T cell receptor beta chains follows, all from one sample in a study of OX40 agonist ivuxolimab in advanced cancers. Assay: immunoSEQ multiplex PCR; the TCRdb copy retains only in-frame clones and omits some. Of under 85,000 clones detected, roughly 80% appear once; the ten largest clones hold less than 3%. The sequencing here drew on CD4+ or CD8+ T cells sorted from blood, taken in a trial of the OX40 agonist ivuxolimab. The receptors derive from an adult with an advanced solid tumor such as melanoma, head and neck, liver or kidney cancer. Each CDR3 is given with its conserved first and last residue. The D gene is left open where the match is weak. Expanded clones are given a class, and other clones once, few, many or no size at all.

v_call	j_call	d_call	clone_size	cdr3_aa	cdr3_nt
TRBV5-1	TRBJ1-3	-	few	CASSTTSTSGNTIYF	TGCGCCAGCAGCACGACCTCCACCTCTGGAAACACCATATATTTT
TRBV6-1	TRBJ1-1	-	-	CASPVSGNTEAFF	TGTGCCAGCCCCGTATCTGGGAACACTGAAGCTTTCTTT
TRBV7-3	TRBJ2-1	TRBD2	once	CASSTTSDHEQFF	TGTGCCAGCAGCACCACTAGCGATCACGAGCAGTTCTTC
TRBV27	TRBJ1-4	TRBD1	few	CASSSGQAKGVGEKLFF	TGTGCCAGCAGTTCGGGACAGGCGAAAGGGGTTGGTGAAAAACTGTTTTTT
TRBV19	TRBJ1-6	-	-	CASRRGSYNSPLHF	TGTGCCAGTAGGAGGGGCTCCTATAATTCACCCCTCCACTTT
TRBV27	TRBJ2-5	-	once	CASSPSPGGRKETQYF	TGTGCCAGCAGTCCTTCTCCGGGGGGCCGAAAAGAGACCCAGTACTTC
TRBV6-5	TRBJ2-7	TRBD2	-	CASSSQAGPYEQYF	TGTGCCAGCAGTTCGCAAGCGGGGCCCTACGAGCAGTACTTC
TRBV6-6	TRBJ1-6	TRBD1	-	CASSSTGRNSPLHF	TGTGCCAGCAGTTCGACAGGGAGAAATTCACCCCTCCACTTT
TRBV7-9	TRBJ1-4	-	few	CASSLAVAGSEKLFF	TGTGCCAGCAGCTTAGCAGTGGCAGGGAGTGAAAAACTGTTTTTT
TRBV27	TRBJ2-3	-	once	CASSFLPALGTDTQYF	TGTGCCAGCAGTTTTTTACCGGCCCTCGGCACAGATACGCAGTATTTT
TRBV5-1	TRBJ1-3	-	once	CASSQPDKAGNTIYF	TGCGCCAGCAGCCAGCCGGACAAGGCGGGAAACACCATATATTTT
TRBV7-9	TRBJ1-2	-	-	CASSLGNSQVYGYTF	TGTGCCAGCAGCTTAGGGAACAGCCAAGTCTATGGCTACACCTTC
TRBV7-9	TRBJ2-4	-	-	CASSLGPPAKNIQYF	TGTGCCAGCAGCTTAGGACCCCCAGCCAAAAACATTCAGTACTTC
TRBV11-3	TRBJ2-2	-	once	CASSLFRSNTGELFF	TGTGCCAGCAGCTTATTTAGATCCAACACCGGGGAGCTGTTTTTT
TRBV11-1	TRBJ2-1	-	-	CASSPNGGVAGSEQFF	TGTGCCAGCAGCCCTAATGGTGGGGTTGCGGGGAGTGAGCAGTTCTTC
TRBV10-2	TRBJ1-2	-	few	CASRAFGNYGYTF	TGCGCCAGCAGGGCTTTTGGAAACTATGGCTACACCTTC
TRBV6-6	TRBJ1-3	TRBD1	-	CASSYSGGISGNTIYF	TGTGCCAGCAGTTACTCAGGGGGCATTTCTGGAAACACCATATATTTT
TRBV19	TRBJ1-5	TRBD1	-	CASSKGQGLLNSNQPQHF	TGTGCCAGTAGTAAGGGACAGGGGCTTTTAAATAGCAATCAGCCCCAGCATTTT
TRBV11-3	TRBJ2-5	TRBD2	once	CASSLVTSGFTQYF	TGTGCCAGCAGCTTAGTGACTAGCGGGTTTACCCAGTACTTC
TRBV6-5	TRBJ1-1	-	-	CASSSPTGFLNTEAFF	TGTGCCAGCAGTTCCCCCACGGGATTCCTGAACACTGAAGCTTTCTTT
TRBV30	TRBJ1-5	-	-	CAWSVFRGVQPQHF	TGTGCCTGGAGTGTTTTTAGAGGGGTACAGCCCCAGCATTTT
TRBV5-1	TRBJ1-6	-	-	CASSGGTLYNSPLHF	TGCGCCAGCAGCGGGGGGACCCTCTATAATTCACCCCTCCACTTT
TRBV11-2	TRBJ2-2	TRBD2	few	CASSLAGGTGELFF	TGTGCCAGCAGCCTCGCGGGGGGCACCGGGGAGCTGTTTTTT
TRBV19	TRBJ1-2	-	-	CASSNDVGPAGYTF	TGTGCCAGTAGTAACGACGTGGGGCCCGCAGGCTACACCTTC
TRBV2	TRBJ2-5	TRBD2	-	CASLRWGGVKETQYF	TGTGCCAGCCTTCGATGGGGAGGGGTGAAAGAGACCCAGTACTTC
TRBV4-1	TRBJ1-2	TRBD1	-	CASRLTDRENYGYTF	TGCGCCAGCAGGCTAACCGACAGGGAAAACTATGGCTACACCTTC
TRBV6-6	TRBJ1-5	-	-	CASSYLNQPQHF	TGTGCCAGCAGTTACCTAAATCAGCCCCAGCATTTT
TRBV7-2	TRBJ2-3	-	-	CASSLGLAADTQYF	TGTGCCAGCAGCTTAGGTCTAGCCGCAGATACGCAGTATTTT
TRBV19	TRBJ1-2	-	few	CASSWQAGYTF	TGTGCCAGTAGTTGGCAGGCTGGCTACACCTTC
TRBV10-3	TRBJ2-7	TRBD2	-	CAIGLAGANEQYF	TGTGCCATCGGACTAGCGGGAGCAAACGAGCAGTACTTC
TRBV7-2	TRBJ1-3	-	-	CASSLGPSNRFYSGNTIYF	TGTGCCAGCAGCTTAGGCCCTAGTAACAGGTTCTACTCTGGAAACACCATATATTTT
TRBV5-1	TRBJ2-7	-	-	CASSLSGLNEQYF	TGCGCCAGCAGCTTGTCGGGGCTCAACGAGCAGTACTTC
TRBV7-2	TRBJ2-1	-	few	CASSFQEVHNEQFF	TGTGCCAGCAGCTTTCAAGAGGTGCACAATGAGCAGTTCTTC
TRBV6-4	TRBJ1-2	-	once	CASSENKNYGYTF	TGTGCCAGCAGTGAAAACAAAAACTATGGCTACACCTTC
TRBV7-2	TRBJ2-7	TRBD2	-	CASSATSGSLREQYF	TGTGCCAGCAGCGCGACTAGCGGGAGCCTTCGGGAGCAGTACTTC
TRBV5-1	TRBJ2-5	-	-	CASSSSPQETQYF	TGCGCCAGCAGCTCGTCGCCCCAAGAGACCCAGTACTTC
TRBV6-5	TRBJ1-6	TRBD1	few	CASSQTGNNSPLHF	TGTGCCAGCAGCCAGACAGGGAACAATTCACCCCTCCACTTT
TRBV30	TRBJ1-4	-	few	CAWSPRDIYEKLFF	TGTGCCTGGAGCCCCCGGGACATTTATGAAAAACTGTTTTTT
TRBV7-3	TRBJ2-5	-	-	CASSLTVNQETQYF	TGTGCCAGCAGCTTAACAGTAAATCAAGAGACCCAGTACTTC
TRBV11-3	TRBJ2-1	TRBD2	-	CASIGAGSYNEQFF	TGTGCCAGCATCGGAGCGGGGTCCTACAATGAGCAGTTCTTC
TRBV7-2	TRBJ1-3	-	-	CASSSRDGNTIYF	TGTGCCAGCAGCTCCAGAGATGGAAACACCATATATTTT
TRBV9	TRBJ2-5	-	-	CASSRTGWETQYF	TGTGCCAGCAGCCGAACAGGGTGGGAGACCCAGTACTTC
TRBV15	TRBJ2-7	TRBD2	-	CATSRDKRTSGGAAYEQYF	TGTGCCACCAGCAGAGACAAGCGGACTAGCGGGGGGGCTGCCTACGAGCAGTACTTC
TRBV29-1	TRBJ1-1	-	-	CSVEHRQNTEAFF	TGCAGCGTTGAGCACAGGCAGAACACTGAAGCTTTCTTT
TRBV30	TRBJ2-1	TRBD2	-	CAWHPGLMEDEQFF	TGTGCCTGGCACCCGGGACTAATGGAAGATGAGCAGTTCTTC
TRBV18	TRBJ2-7	-	-	CASSPPLQGHTKGQYF	TGTGCCAGCTCACCACCCTTGCAGGGCCATACGAAGGGGCAGTACTTC
TRBV25-1	TRBJ1-4	-	once	CASSAPSLVEKLFF	TGTGCCAGCAGTGCGCCCTCCTTGGTTGAAAAACTGTTTTTT
TRBV29-1	TRBJ1-1	-	-	CSVEFQGREAFF	TGCAGCGTTGAATTCCAGGGCCGTGAAGCTTTCTTT
TRBV5-4	TRBJ2-7	-	-	CASTIGGASAYEQYF	TGTGCCAGCACCATTGGGGGGGCTAGCGCCTACGAGCAGTACTTC
TRBV9	TRBJ2-5	-	-	CASSARGGPWETQYF	TGTGCCAGCAGCGCCCGGGGCGGCCCCTGGGAGACCCAGTACTTC
TRBV7-3	TRBJ2-5	-	-	CASSLVGGSEETQYF	TGTGCCAGCAGCTTAGTCGGAGGATCGGAAGAGACCCAGTACTTC
TRBV6-6	TRBJ1-3	-	-	CASKSGSYSGNTIYF	TGTGCCAGCAAGTCGGGGTCGTACTCTGGAAACACCATATATTTT
TRBV5-6	TRBJ1-2	-	-	CASSLAARDRGYTF	TGTGCCAGCAGCTTGGCAGCTAGAGACAGAGGCTACACCTTC